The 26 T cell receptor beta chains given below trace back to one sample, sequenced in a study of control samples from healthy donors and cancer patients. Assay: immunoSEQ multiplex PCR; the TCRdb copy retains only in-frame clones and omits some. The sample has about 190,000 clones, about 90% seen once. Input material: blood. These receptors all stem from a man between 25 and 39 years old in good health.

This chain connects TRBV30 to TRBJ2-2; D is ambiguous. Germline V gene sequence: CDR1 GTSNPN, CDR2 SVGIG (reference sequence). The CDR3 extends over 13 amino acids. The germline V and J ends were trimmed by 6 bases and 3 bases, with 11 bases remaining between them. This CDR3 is CACIGTDTGELFF. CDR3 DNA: TGTGCCTGCATAGGTACGGACACCGGGGAGCTGTTTTTT.

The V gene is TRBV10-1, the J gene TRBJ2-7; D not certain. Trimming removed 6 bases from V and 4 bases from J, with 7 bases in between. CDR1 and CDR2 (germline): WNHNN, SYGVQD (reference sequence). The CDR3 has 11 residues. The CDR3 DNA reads TGCGCCAGCAGCTCCAGTTACGAGCAGTACTTC. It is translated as CASSSSYEQYF.

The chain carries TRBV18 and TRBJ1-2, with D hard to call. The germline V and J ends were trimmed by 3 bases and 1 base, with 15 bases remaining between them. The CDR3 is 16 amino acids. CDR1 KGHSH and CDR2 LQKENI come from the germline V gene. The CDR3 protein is CASSPGSGDNNYGYTF. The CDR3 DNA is TGTGCCAGCTCACCCGGTAGCGGAGATAATAACTATGGCTACACCTTC. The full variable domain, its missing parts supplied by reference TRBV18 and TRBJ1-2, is NAGVMQNPRHLVRRRGQEARLRCSPMKGHSHVYWYRQLPEEGLKFMVYLQKENIIDESGMPKERFSAEFPKEGPSILRIQQVVRGDSAAYFCASSPGSGDNNYGYTFGSGTRLTVV.

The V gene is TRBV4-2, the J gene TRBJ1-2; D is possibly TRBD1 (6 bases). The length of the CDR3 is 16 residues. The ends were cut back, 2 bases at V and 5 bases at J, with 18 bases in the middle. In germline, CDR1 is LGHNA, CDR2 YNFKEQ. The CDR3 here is CASSQKYRGQAYGYTF. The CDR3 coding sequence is TGTGCCAGCAGCCAAAAATACCGGGGGCAGGCATATGGCTACACCTTC.

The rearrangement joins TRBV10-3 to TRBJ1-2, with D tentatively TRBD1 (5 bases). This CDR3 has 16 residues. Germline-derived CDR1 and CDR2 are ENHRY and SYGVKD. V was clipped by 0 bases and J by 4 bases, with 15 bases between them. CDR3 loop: CAISESRGGAFYGYTF. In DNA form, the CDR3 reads TGTGCCATCAGTGAGTCACGGGGCGGCGCCTTCTATGGCTACACCTTC.

CDR3: CASSGGLVGVDTEAFF. The CDR3 coding sequence is TGTGCCAGCAGTGGGGGGTTGGTGGGCGTGGACACTGAAGCTTTCTTT. The rearrangement links TRBV2 to TRBJ1-1; D possibly corresponds to TRBD1 (5 bases). V gave up 4 bases and J gave up 3 bases, with 18 bases separating them. This CDR3 is 16 amino acids long. CDR1 is SNHLY and CDR2 is FYNNEI in the germline V gene.

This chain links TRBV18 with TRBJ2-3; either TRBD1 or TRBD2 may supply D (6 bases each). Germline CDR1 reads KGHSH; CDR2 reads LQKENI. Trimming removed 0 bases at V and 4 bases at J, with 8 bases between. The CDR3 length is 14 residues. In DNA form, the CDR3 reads TGTGCCAGCTCACCACCCGGGGGCGCAGATACGCAGTATTTT. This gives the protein CASSPPGGADTQYF.

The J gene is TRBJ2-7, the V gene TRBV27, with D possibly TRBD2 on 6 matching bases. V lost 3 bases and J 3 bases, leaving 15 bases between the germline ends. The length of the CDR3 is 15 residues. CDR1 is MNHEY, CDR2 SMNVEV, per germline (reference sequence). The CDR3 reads CASSFRRVGGYEQYF. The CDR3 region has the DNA TGTGCCAGCAGTTTCCGCAGGGTCGGGGGCTACGAGCAGTACTTC.

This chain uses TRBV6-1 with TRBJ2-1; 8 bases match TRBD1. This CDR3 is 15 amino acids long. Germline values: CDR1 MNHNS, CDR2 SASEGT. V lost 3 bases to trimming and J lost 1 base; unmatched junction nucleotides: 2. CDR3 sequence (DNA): TGTGCCAGCAGTGATGACAGGGGTTCCTACAATGAGCAGTTCTTC. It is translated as CASSDDRGSYNEQFF.

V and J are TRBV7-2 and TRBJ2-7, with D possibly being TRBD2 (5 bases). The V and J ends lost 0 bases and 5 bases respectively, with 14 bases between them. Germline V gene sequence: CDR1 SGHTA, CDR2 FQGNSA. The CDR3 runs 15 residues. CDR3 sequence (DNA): TGTGCCAGCAGCTTAGCGCGGGTCGGAGCGGACGAGCAGTACTTC. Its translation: CASSLARVGADEQYF.

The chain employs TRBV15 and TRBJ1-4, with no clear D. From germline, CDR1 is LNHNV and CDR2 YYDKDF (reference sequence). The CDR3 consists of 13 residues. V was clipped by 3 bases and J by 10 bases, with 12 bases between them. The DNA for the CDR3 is TGTGCCACCAGCAGGGTCCAAGTGGGAAAACTGTTTTTT. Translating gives CATSRVQVGKLFF.

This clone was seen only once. The CDR3 DNA is TGTGCCAGCAGCTCTGAAAAAGCTTTCTTT. It codes for CASSSEKAFF. The gene calls are TRBV11-2 and TRBJ1-1; D unclear. Germline CDR1 and CDR2: SGHAT and FQNNGV. This CDR3 region has 10 residues. V was trimmed by 4 bases and J by 9 bases, leaving 6 bases between them.

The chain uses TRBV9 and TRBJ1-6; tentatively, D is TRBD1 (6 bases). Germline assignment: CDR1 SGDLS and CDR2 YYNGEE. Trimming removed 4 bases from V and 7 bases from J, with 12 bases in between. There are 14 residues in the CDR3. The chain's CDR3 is CASSHEGENSPLHF. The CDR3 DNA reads TGTGCCAGCAGCCATGAGGGGGAAAATTCACCCCTCCACTTT.

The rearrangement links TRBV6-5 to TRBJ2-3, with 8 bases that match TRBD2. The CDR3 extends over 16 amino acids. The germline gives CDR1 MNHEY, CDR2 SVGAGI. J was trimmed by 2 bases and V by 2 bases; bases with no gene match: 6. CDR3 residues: CASSYDSGALTDTQYF. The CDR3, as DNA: TGTGCCAGCAGTTACGATAGCGGGGCGCTCACAGATACGCAGTATTTT.

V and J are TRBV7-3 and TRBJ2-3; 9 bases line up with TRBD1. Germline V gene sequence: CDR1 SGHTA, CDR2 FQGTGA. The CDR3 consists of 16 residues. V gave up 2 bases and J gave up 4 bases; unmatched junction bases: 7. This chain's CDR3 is CASSLLGQGQSDTQYF. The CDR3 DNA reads TGTGCCAGCAGCTTACTGGGACAGGGACAATCAGATACGCAGTATTTT.

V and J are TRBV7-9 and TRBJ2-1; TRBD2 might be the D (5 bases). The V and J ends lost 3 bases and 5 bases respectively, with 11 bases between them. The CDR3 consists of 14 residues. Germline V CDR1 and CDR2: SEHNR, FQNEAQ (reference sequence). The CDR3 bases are TGTGCCAGCAGCTTCGGGGTGCGCGACAATGAGCAGTTCTTC. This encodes CASSFGVRDNEQFF. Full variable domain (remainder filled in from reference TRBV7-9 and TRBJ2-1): DTGVSQNPRHKITKRGQNVTFRCDPISEHNRLYWYRQTLGQGPEFLTYFQNEAQLEKSRLLSDRFSAERPKGSFSTLEIQRTEQGDSAMYLCASSFGVRDNEQFFGPGTRLTVL.

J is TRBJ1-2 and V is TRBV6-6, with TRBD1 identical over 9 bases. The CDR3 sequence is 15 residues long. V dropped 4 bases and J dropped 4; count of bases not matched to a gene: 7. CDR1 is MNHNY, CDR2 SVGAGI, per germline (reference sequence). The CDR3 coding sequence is TGTGCCAGCAGTTCCGACAGGGGGACGGGCTATGGCTACACCTTC. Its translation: CASSSDRGTGYGYTF.

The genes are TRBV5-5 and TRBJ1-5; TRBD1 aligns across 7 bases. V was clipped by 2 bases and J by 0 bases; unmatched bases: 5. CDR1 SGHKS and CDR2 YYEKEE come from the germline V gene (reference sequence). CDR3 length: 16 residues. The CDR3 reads CASSLQGQYSNQPQHF. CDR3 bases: TGTGCCAGCAGCTTACAGGGGCAATATAGCAATCAGCCCCAGCATTTT.

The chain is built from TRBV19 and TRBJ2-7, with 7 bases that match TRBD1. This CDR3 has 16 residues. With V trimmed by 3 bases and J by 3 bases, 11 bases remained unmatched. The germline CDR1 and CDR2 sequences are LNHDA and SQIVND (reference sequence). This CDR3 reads CASSIQGGQFGYEQYF. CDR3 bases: TGTGCCAGTAGTATTCAAGGGGGACAGTTCGGCTACGAGCAGTACTTC.

The CDR3 protein is CASSQVARGQATNEKLFF. CDR3 DNA: TGTGCCAGCAGCCAAGTCGCCAGGGGGCAGGCAACTAATGAAAAACTGTTTTTT. The J gene is TRBJ1-4, the V gene TRBV4-2; 8 bases fit TRBD1. The germline V gene has CDR1 LGHNA and CDR2 YNFKEQ. The CDR3 sequence is 18 residues long. Germline trimming cut 1 base from V and 0 bases from J; bases unmatched to any gene: 7.

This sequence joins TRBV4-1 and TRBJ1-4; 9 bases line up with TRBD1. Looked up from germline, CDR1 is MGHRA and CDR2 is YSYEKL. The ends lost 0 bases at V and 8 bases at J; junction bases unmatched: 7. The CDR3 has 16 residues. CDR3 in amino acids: CASSQDPGTGSEKLFF. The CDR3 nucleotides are TGCGCCAGCAGCCAAGATCCGGGGACAGGGTCCGAAAAACTGTTTTTT.

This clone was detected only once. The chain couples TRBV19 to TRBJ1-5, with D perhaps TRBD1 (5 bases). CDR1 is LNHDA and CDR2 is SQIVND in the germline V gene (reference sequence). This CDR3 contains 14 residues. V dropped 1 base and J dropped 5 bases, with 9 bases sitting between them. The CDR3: CASSIVGDDQPQHF. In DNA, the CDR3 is TGTGCCAGTAGTATAGTGGGGGACGATCAGCCCCAGCATTTT.

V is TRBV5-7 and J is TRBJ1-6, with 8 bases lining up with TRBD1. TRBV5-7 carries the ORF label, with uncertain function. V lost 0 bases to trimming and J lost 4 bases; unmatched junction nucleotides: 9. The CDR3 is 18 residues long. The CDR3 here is CASSLEVQGEPYNSPLHF. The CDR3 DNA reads TGTGCCAGCAGCTTGGAAGTACAGGGGGAGCCATATAATTCACCCCTCCACTTT.

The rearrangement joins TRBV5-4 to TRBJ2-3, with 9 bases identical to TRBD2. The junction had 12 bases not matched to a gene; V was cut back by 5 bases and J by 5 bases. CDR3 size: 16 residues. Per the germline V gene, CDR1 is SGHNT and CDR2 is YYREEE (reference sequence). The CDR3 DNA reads TGTGCCAGCAGGGCCTCAGCGGGGGGTTACGAAGATACGCAGTATTTT. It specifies CASRASAGGYEDTQYF.

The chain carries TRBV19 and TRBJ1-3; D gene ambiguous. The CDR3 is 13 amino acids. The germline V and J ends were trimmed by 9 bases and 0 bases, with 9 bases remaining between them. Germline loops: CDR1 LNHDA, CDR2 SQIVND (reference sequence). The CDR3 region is CASGISSGNTIYF. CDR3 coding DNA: TGTGCCAGCGGGATTAGCTCTGGAAACACCATATATTTT.

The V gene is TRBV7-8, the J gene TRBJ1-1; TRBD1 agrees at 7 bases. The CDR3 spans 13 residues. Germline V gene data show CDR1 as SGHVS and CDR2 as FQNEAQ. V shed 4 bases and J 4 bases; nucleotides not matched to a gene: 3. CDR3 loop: CASSSQGITEAFF. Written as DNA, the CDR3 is TGTGCCAGCAGCTCACAGGGGATCACTGAAGCTTTCTTT. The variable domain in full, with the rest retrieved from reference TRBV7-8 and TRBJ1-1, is GAGVSQSPRYKVAKRGQDVALRCDPISGHVSLFWYQQALGQGPEFLTYFQNEAQLDKSGLPSDRFFAERPEGSVSTLKIQRTQQEDSAVYLCASSSQGITEAFFGQGTRLTVV.